One sample yielded the 15 T cell receptor beta chains listed below, sequenced in a study of OX40 agonist ivuxolimab in advanced cancers. The table came from immunoSEQ multiplex PCR; TCRdb's copy has only in-frame clones and leaves some out. Among some 100,000 clones, around four fifths were seen once, and the ten largest hold around 1.1%. The sample consisted of CD4+ or CD8+ T cells sorted from blood, taken in a trial of the OX40 agonist ivuxolimab. The source is an adult with an advanced solid tumor such as melanoma, head and neck, liver or kidney cancer.

V gene TRBV7-9 combines with J gene TRBJ2-5; tentatively, D is TRBD1 (6 bases). The germline CDR1 and CDR2 sequences are SEHNR and FQNEAQ (reference sequence). Deletions cut 5 bases from V and 2 bases from J, with 15 bases between. CDR3 size: 15 residues. CDR3 bases: TGTGCCAGCAGCCCAGGACAGAATGATCAAGAGACCCAGTACTTC. Its translation: CASSPGQNDQETQYF.

Many counts were recorded for this clone. The chain carries TRBV2 and TRBJ2-1, with D unclear. V shed 3 bases and J shed 6 bases, with 12 bases lying between them. This CDR3 is 14 amino acids long. CDR1 and CDR2 (germline): SNHLY, FYNNEI. CDR3 protein: CASSDVGPINEQFF. The CDR3 bases are TGTGCCAGCAGTGATGTTGGGCCAATCAATGAGCAGTTCTTC.

The chain links TRBV6-6 to TRBJ1-5, with D possibly matching TRBD1 (5 bases). The V gene lost 8 bases and the J gene lost 4 bases, with 6 bases spanning the gap. This CDR3 comprises 11 residues. CDR1 is MNHNY, CDR2 SVGAGI, per germline (reference sequence). The CDR3 region has the DNA TGTGCCAGCGGGGGGAATCAGCCCCAGCATTTT. Translation: CASGGNQPQHF.

The rearrangement uses TRBV9 and TRBJ2-2; a possible D gene is TRBD1 (6 bases). CDR1 and CDR2 (germline): SGDLS, YYNGEE. V lost 1 base to trimming and J lost 5 bases, with 12 bases between them. This CDR3 spans 15 amino acids. The CDR3: CASSVLAGVTGELFF. DNA for the CDR3: TGTGCCAGCAGCGTATTAGCAGGGGTTACCGGGGAGCTGTTTTTT.

The genes are TRBV10-3 and TRBJ1-2; D unresolved. Between the trimmed V and J ends, which lost 3 bases and 2 bases, there was a span of 7 bases. The CDR3 has 13 amino acids. Per germline, CDR1 ENHRY and CDR2 SYGVKD. The DNA for the CDR3 is TGTGCCATCAGTGAAAGGCCGAACTATGGCTACACCTTC. Translated, it gives CAISERPNYGYTF.

The rearrangement joins TRBV7-2 to TRBJ2-7; D may be TRBD2 (6 bases). The CDR3 loop spans 15 amino acids. V was shortened by 2 bases and J by 2 bases, with 13 bases between the two germline ends. From germline, CDR1 is SGHTA and CDR2 FQGNSA. The CDR3 is CASSLTGEPTYEQYF. CDR3 coding DNA: TGTGCCAGCAGCTTAACGGGGGAACCAACCTACGAGCAGTACTTC.

This clone was recorded a few times. The chain employs TRBV14 and TRBJ1-1, with D perhaps matching TRBD1 (5 bases). V shed 4 bases and J shed 5 bases, with 14 bases lying between them. The germline V gene has CDR1 SGHDN and CDR2 FVKESK. The CDR3 has 14 residues. DNA of the CDR3: TGTGCCAGCAGCCCGGCGGGGGGATGGACTGAAGCTTTCTTT. It translates to CASSPAGGWTEAFF.

The V gene is TRBV28, the J gene TRBJ1-3; TRBD1 matches 11 bases. Trimming removed 6 bases from V and 0 bases from J; junction bases left unmatched: 7. CDR1 and CDR2 (germline): MDHEN, SYDVKM. The CDR3 covers 17 residues. The CDR3 loop is CASSPGQGATSGNTIYF. The CDR3 DNA follows: TGTGCCAGCAGCCCAGGACAGGGGGCGACCTCTGGAAACACCATATATTTT.

This rearrangement joins TRBV4-2 to TRBJ2-3; possible D gene TRBD1, 7 bases. Germline assignment: CDR1 LGHNA and CDR2 YNFKEQ. The CDR3 runs to 16 residues. V was trimmed by 1 base and J by 1 base, leaving 12 bases between them. CDR3 protein: CASSQGTGGGTDTQYF. The CDR3 DNA is TGTGCCAGCAGCCAAGGGACAGGAGGGGGCACAGATACGCAGTATTTT.

The rearrangement links TRBV6-1 to TRBJ1-1; D not resolved. CDR1 and CDR2 (germline): MNHNS, SASEGT. The CDR3 runs to 14 residues. Trimming took 7 bases from V and 1 from J, leaving 13 bases between them. The CDR3 reads CASTPATANTEAFF. CDR3 DNA: TGTGCCAGCACTCCGGCGACGGCGAACACTGAAGCTTTCTTT.

The rearrangement uses TRBV6-4 and TRBJ2-5; TRBD2 aligns across 8 bases. There are 15 residues in the CDR3. From germline, CDR1 is MRHNA and CDR2 SNTAGT. Trimming cost V 4 bases and J 2 bases; bases outside gene matches: 6. The CDR3 DNA reads as TGTGCCAGCAGTGCGGGGGGGACTGATCAAGAGACCCAGTACTTC. Amino acid sequence: CASSAGGTDQETQYF.

There are a few counts of this clone. This chain connects TRBV12-5 to TRBJ1-1, with no clear D. Germline lookup yields CDR1 LGHNT and CDR2 FRNRAP. V gave up 4 bases and J gave up 8 bases, with 8 bases separating them. The CDR3 sequence is 11 residues long. The CDR3 coding sequence is TGTGCTAGTGGTTCCCCGGGAGAAGCTTTCTTT. Translating gives CASGSPGEAFF.

The count of this clone is one. This rearrangement joins TRBV18 to TRBJ2-3; 10 bases line up with TRBD1. This CDR3 has 14 residues. With 4 bases clipped from V and 5 bases from J, the junction kept 3 bases outside the gene matches. CDR1 is KGHSH, CDR2 LQKENI, per germline. The CDR3 here is CASSRGTGEDTQYF. As DNA, the CDR3 is TGTGCCAGCTCACGTGGGACAGGGGAAGATACGCAGTATTTT.

This sequence joins TRBV7-2 and TRBJ1-3; D is uncertain. The V gene lost 3 bases and the J gene lost 0 bases, with 6 bases spanning the gap. The CDR3 is made up of 14 amino acids. The V gene's germline CDR1 is SGHTA and CDR2 FQGNSA. CDR3 region: CASSFVRSGNTIYF. In DNA, the CDR3 is TGTGCCAGCAGCTTTGTACGCTCTGGAAACACCATATATTTT.

V usage is TRBV18 and J usage is TRBJ1-2; possibly TRBD1 for D (6 bases). CDR1 and CDR2 from the germline V gene are KGHSH and LQKENI. V dropped 5 bases and J dropped 5 bases, with 12 bases sitting between them. The CDR3 has 13 amino acids. The CDR3 spells CASSSKDSYGYTF. The CDR3 bases are TGTGCCAGCTCATCGAAGGACAGTTATGGCTACACCTTC.